The next 19 T cell receptor beta chains were all read from a single sample in a study of CD8 T cells in ankylosing spondylitis. TCRdb re-called the 5' RACE reads through MiXCR, storing one row per CDR3 protein. The sample lists 150,000 to 200,000 distinct CDR3 sequences, 10% to 15% occurring once. The specimen sequenced was blood, either unsorted or a sorted T cell fraction (not recorded which). All receptors come from a female donor with ankylosing spondylitis or in good health (not recorded which).

This clonotype was observed many times. The chain links TRBV29-1 to TRBJ2-1, with TRBD2 identical over 7 bases. The CDR3 totals 14 residues. Trimming cost V 7 bases and J 4 bases; bases outside gene matches: 10. Germline CDR1 SQVTM, CDR2 ANQGSEA. For the CDR3, the DNA is TGCAGCGCCAAGGGGCCTAGCGGATACAATGAGCAGTTCTTC. This encodes CSAKGPSGYNEQFF.

This clonotype was counted many times. J is TRBJ2-1 and V is TRBV27; perhaps TRBD2 as D (7 bases). V was shortened by 6 bases and J by 7 bases, with 16 bases between the two germline ends. CDR1 MNHEY and CDR2 SMNVEV come from the germline V gene (reference sequence). This CDR3 spans 14 amino acids. The chain's CDR3 is CASRRGRTGNEQFF. Written as DNA, the CDR3 is TGTGCCAGCAGGCGGGGGAGAACAGGGAATGAGCAGTTCTTC.

Comment on this clonotype: Possible read error: a much larger clone is one base away. This rearrangement joins TRBV20-1 to TRBJ1-4; no clear D. This CDR3 is 11 amino acids long. Germline V gives CDR1 DFQATT, CDR2 SNEGSKA (reference sequence). The CDR3 sequence is CSLSEREKLFF. The CDR3 DNA follows: TGCAGCCTTTCGGAGCGCGAAAAACTGTTTTTT.

This clonotype was counted a single time. This clone may be a read error of a much larger clone one base away. This sequence joins TRBV20-1 and TRBJ2-3; D is possibly TRBD2 (5 bases). This CDR3 has 14 amino acids. CDR1 DFQATT and CDR2 SNEGSKA come from the germline V gene (reference sequence). Here the CDR3 reads CSAPLSGPTDTQCF. The CDR3, as DNA: TGCAGTGCCCCCCTAAGCGGCCCCACAGATACGCAGTGTTTT.

This clonotype appeared many times. This rearrangement joins TRBV20-1 to TRBJ2-3, with 7 bases aligning to TRBD2. Germline CDR1 reads DFQATT; CDR2 reads SNEGSKA (reference sequence). The CDR3 consists of 15 residues. V trimming: 1 base; J trimming: 7 bases; junction bases outside the gene matches: 11. CDR3 protein: CSARGTRGEGNTQYF. The CDR3 DNA sequence: TGCAGTGCTAGAGGGACTAGAGGGGAGGGTAATACGCAGTATTTT.

This clonotype was seen more than once but under ten times. The chain employs TRBV12-3 or TRBV12-4 and TRBJ2-5, with D perhaps matching TRBD1 (5 bases). CDR3 length equals 11 residues. The V end lost 9 bases, the J end lost 4 bases, and 9 bases lay between the germline ends. The CDR3 nucleotides are TGTGCCAGTGGGGCTAGAGAGACCCAGTACTTC. Translated, it gives CASGARETQYF.

The chain employs TRBV5-5 and TRBJ1-1; D is unclear. Trimming took off 0 bases at V and 1 base at J, with 10 bases between the two ends. In germline, CDR1 is SGHKS, CDR2 YYEKEE (reference sequence). This CDR3 region has 15 residues. This CDR3 is CASSLVPGENTEAFF. DNA for the CDR3: TGTGCCAGCAGCTTGGTTCCAGGAGAGAACACTGAAGCTTTCTTT.

This clonotype occurred many times. The chain couples TRBV20-1 to TRBJ2-3; D is unresolved. This CDR3 spans 13 amino acids. From germline, CDR1 is DFQATT and CDR2 SNEGSKA (reference sequence). The V end was cut by 6 bases, the J end by 0 bases, with 10 bases between. CDR3 loop: CSAPYPSTDTQYF. The CDR3 DNA reads TGCAGTGCCCCCTACCCTAGCACAGATACGCAGTATTTT.

This clonotype was recorded many times. The chain couples TRBV20-1 to TRBJ1-1, with D perhaps TRBD1 (6 bases). CDR3 size: 12 residues. V lost 5 bases and J 4 bases, leaving 11 bases between the germline ends. Germline assignment: CDR1 DFQATT and CDR2 SNEGSKA (reference sequence). CDR3 protein: CSAQGRATEAFF. In nucleotides, the CDR3 is TGCAGTGCTCAGGGGAGGGCCACTGAAGCTTTCTTT.

The chain uses TRBV5-1 and TRBJ2-2; D is perhaps TRBD2 (5 bases). This CDR3 contains 16 residues. Germline V gene data show CDR1 as SGHRS and CDR2 as YFSETQ. V was trimmed by 7 bases and J by 7 bases, leaving 23 bases between them. This chain's CDR3 is CASRLTPEGPNGELFF. In DNA form, the CDR3 reads TGCGCCAGCCGACTAACCCCTGAGGGTCCGAACGGGGAGCTGTTTTTT. Supplemented by reference TRBV5-1 and TRBJ2-2, the full variable domain reads KAGVTQTPRYLIKTRGQQVTLSCSPISGHRSVSWYQQTPGQGLQFLFEYFSETQRNKGNFPGRFSGRQFSNSRSEMNVSTLELGDSALYLCASRLTPEGPNGELFFGEGSRLTVL.

This clonotype occurred a few times. The V and J genes are TRBV5-1 and TRBJ1-2; D not certain. Per germline, CDR1 SGHRS and CDR2 YFSETQ. CDR3 length: 14 amino acids. Trimming removed 0 bases from V and 2 bases from J, with 8 bases in between. The CDR3 reads CASSLVSGNYGYTF. CDR3 DNA sequence: TGCGCCAGCAGCTTGGTTTCTGGCAACTATGGCTACACCTTC.

This clonotype was seen a handful of times. This chain links TRBV5-6 with TRBJ2-2; tentative D call: TRBD1 (5 bases). V gave up 0 bases and J gave up 7 bases, with 7 bases separating them. The CDR3 loop spans 13 amino acids. The V gene's germline CDR1 is SGHDT and CDR2 YYEEEE. The CDR3 DNA follows: TGTGCCAGCAGCTTGGAGGGGTACGGGGAGCTGTTTTTT. It specifies CASSLEGYGELFF.

The rearrangement uses TRBV24-1 and TRBJ2-3; D gene ambiguous. Germline assignment: CDR1 KGHDR and CDR2 SFDVKD. Between the trimmed V and J ends, which lost 0 bases and 1 base, there was a span of 13 bases. This CDR3 contains 17 residues. The CDR3 region has the DNA TGTGCCACCAGTGATTTGCAGTCCATACTTGGCACAGATACGCAGTATTTT. This encodes CATSDLQSILGTDTQYF.

Many counts were recorded for this clonotype. The V and J genes are TRBV29-1 and TRBJ2-3, with 9 bases identical to TRBD1. This CDR3 region has 13 residues. Germline V CDR1 and CDR2: SQVTM, ANQGSEA. V lost 4 bases, J lost 1 base, and 0 bases stayed unmatched. This chain's CDR3 is CSVGTGGTDTQYF. DNA of the CDR3: TGCAGCGTTGGGACAGGGGGCACAGATACGCAGTATTTT.

As regards this clonotype: Since a much larger clone is just one base distant, this may be a read error. The J gene is TRBJ2-3, the V gene TRBV3-1, with 11 nucleotides matching TRBD2. This CDR3 has 19 amino acids. CDR1 is LGHDT and CDR2 is YNNKEL in the germline V gene (reference sequence). V lost 0 bases and J lost 3; bases outside the gene matches: 11. The DNA of the CDR3 is TGTGCCAGCAGCCAAGATCTGACTCTAGCGGGAGGAGGGACAGATACGCAGTATTTT. Residues: CASSQDLTLAGGGTDTQYF.

This clonotype occurred many times. The chain uses TRBV20-1 and TRBJ2-3; D is perhaps TRBD2 (5 bases). V was cut by 6 bases and J by 0 bases, with 13 bases left in between. The CDR3 is 14 amino acids. Germline V gene data show CDR1 as DFQATT and CDR2 as SNEGSKA (reference sequence). As DNA, the CDR3 is TGCAGTGCCACACGAGCGGATAGCACAGATACGCAGTATTTT. Its protein product is CSATRADSTDTQYF.

This clonotype was found a few times. This chain uses TRBV7-2 with TRBJ1-4, with D possibly matching TRBD1 (5 bases). The CDR3 runs to 17 residues. The germline V and J ends were trimmed by 5 bases and 0 bases, with 16 bases remaining between them. Germline CDR1 and CDR2: SGHTA and FQGNSA. The CDR3 nucleotides read TGTGCCAGCAGCCTCGGGGGGAGAGGTGCAACTAATGAAAAACTGTTTTTT. Translation: CASSLGGRGATNEKLFF. The complete variable domain, with remaining parts taken from reference TRBV7-2 and TRBJ1-4, reads GAGVSQSPSNKVTEKGKDVELRCDPISGHTALYWYRQSLGQGLEFLIYFQGNSAPDKSGLPSDRFSAERTGGSVSTLTIQRTQQEDSAVYLCASSLGGRGATNEKLFFGSGTQLSVL.

This clonotype was counted many times. This chain joins TRBV5-1 and TRBJ2-3, with 11 positions matching TRBD1. V lost 5 bases to trimming and J lost 6 bases; unmatched junction nucleotides: 5. This CDR3 is built from 14 residues. The germline CDR1 and CDR2 sequences are SGHRS and YFSETQ. Written as DNA, the CDR3 is TGCGCCAGCAGTGGACAGGGGGCCGGGGATACGCAGTATTTT. It codes for CASSGQGAGDTQYF.

The chain's CDR3 is CASSLGGVSNQPQHF. CDR3 DNA: TGTGCCAGCAGCTTAGGGGGAGTTAGCAATCAGCCCCAGCATTTT. This sequence joins TRBV7-2 and TRBJ1-5, with unresolved D. The germline CDR1 and CDR2 sequences are SGHTA and FQGNSA. The ends were cut back, 1 base at V and 0 bases at J, with 7 bases in the middle. The CDR3 totals 15 residues.